These T cell receptor beta chains were read from a single sample in a study of Ad26.COV2.S vaccination and SARS-CoV-2 variants. The assay was immunoSEQ multiplex PCR, and TCRdb's table has in-frame clones only and misses some. Found here are 440,000 or so clones, 90% of them singletons; the top ten hold approximately 4.3%. Sequences were derived from peripheral blood, sampled in a trial of Ad26.COV2.S vaccine versus placebo. The receptors shown here come from a person between 18 and 59 years old who received the Ad26.COV2.S COVID-19 vaccine or a placebo. The CDR3 runs from the conserved cysteine through the conserved F or W. The D gene is left open where the match is weak. A row's size may be missing; if present it is once, few, many or a size class.

v_gene: TRBV18
abundance: .
j_gene: TRBJ2-1
d_gene: TRBD1
CDR3nt: TGTGCCAGCTCCTTTCTCCTTCGGACAGGGGGCTACAATGAGCAGTTCTTC
CDR3aa: CASSFLLRTGGYNEQFF

v_gene: TRBV2
abundance: .
j_gene: TRBJ2-2
d_gene: TRBD1
CDR3nt: TGTGCCAGCAGCGCGGGACAGGGGTACACCGGGGAGCTGTTTTTT
CDR3aa: CASSAGQGYTGELFF

v_gene: TRBV5-1
abundance: .
j_gene: TRBJ2-1
d_gene: .
CDR3nt: TGCGCCAGCAGCTTGAAGGGGGAGGGCCCTCCTGAGCAGTTCTTC
CDR3aa: CASSLKGEGPPEQFF

v_gene: TRBV27
abundance: few
j_gene: TRBJ2-2
d_gene: .
CDR3nt: TGTGCCAGCAGTGGGACCGGGGAGCTGTTTTTT
CDR3aa: CASSGTGELFF

v_gene: TRBV28
abundance: .
j_gene: TRBJ2-7
d_gene: TRBD2
CDR3nt: TGTGCCAGCGGACTAGCGGGCGGACCCGACTACGAGCAGTACTTC
CDR3aa: CASGLAGGPDYEQYF

v_gene: TRBV19
abundance: .
j_gene: TRBJ2-2
d_gene: .
CDR3nt: TGTGCCAGTAGTATATACACCGGGGAGCTGTTTTTT
CDR3aa: CASSIYTGELFF

v_gene: TRBV3-1/TRBV3-2
abundance: .
j_gene: TRBJ2-7
d_gene: .
CDR3nt: TGTGCCAGCAGCCAAGAGAGTTATATCGGGCAGTACTTC
CDR3aa: CASSQESYIGQYF

v_gene: TRBV5-1
abundance: .
j_gene: TRBJ2-3
d_gene: .
CDR3nt: TGCGCCAGCAGCTTACTCGACCGCAGTAGCACAGATACGCAGTATTTT
CDR3aa: CASSLLDRSSTDTQYF

v_gene: TRBV5-6
abundance: once
j_gene: TRBJ2-7
d_gene: TRBD1
CDR3nt: TGTGCCAGCAGCCAGCCGCAGGGGGCGCCATACGAGCAGTACTTC
CDR3aa: CASSQPQGAPYEQYF

v_gene: TRBV15
abundance: .
j_gene: TRBJ2-3
d_gene: TRBD2
CDR3nt: TGTGCCACCAGCAGAGAGGGACTAGCGGCGCAGTATTTT
CDR3aa: CATSREGLAAQYF

v_gene: TRBV6-2/TRBV6-3
abundance: .
j_gene: TRBJ1-1
d_gene: .
CDR3nt: TGTGCCAGCAGTCGCCCGGGGGGAAACACTGAAGCTTTCTTT
CDR3aa: CASSRPGGNTEAFF

v_gene: TRBV11-3
abundance: .
j_gene: TRBJ2-6
d_gene: TRBD1
CDR3nt: TGTGCCAGCAGCTCTGAAACAGGGGCTGGGGCCAACGTCCTGACTTTC
CDR3aa: CASSSETGAGANVLTF

v_gene: TRBV28
abundance: once
j_gene: TRBJ1-5
d_gene: TRBD1
CDR3nt: TGTGCCAGCAGTCCTCCGACAGGGGGCGCGCAGCCCCAGCATTTT
CDR3aa: CASSPPTGGAQPQHF

v_gene: TRBV24-1
abundance: .
j_gene: TRBJ2-2
d_gene: .
CDR3nt: TGTGCCACAAGTAGGCAGGGGGGAGTCGGCGGGGAGCTGTTTTTT
CDR3aa: CATSRQGGVGGELFF

v_gene: TRBV29-1
abundance: .
j_gene: TRBJ1-1
d_gene: .
CDR3nt: TGCAGCGTCGGACGCAGGGGTCGACCGGAGAGGGTGAACACTGAAGCTTTCTTT
CDR3aa: CSVGRRGRPERVNTEAFF

v_gene: TRBV6-1
abundance: .
j_gene: TRBJ2-5
d_gene: .
CDR3nt: TGTGCCAGCAGTGAAGATAGAGAGACCCAGTACTTC
CDR3aa: CASSEDRETQYF